One and the same sample provided the 16 T cell receptor beta chains below, sequenced in a study of blood T cell repertoires in COVID-19 (dated by TCRdb to about 2020). Libraries were made using the immunoSEQ multiplex PCR assay. TCRdb limited this immuneACCESS table to in-frame rearrangements with V and J called. A share of clones is missing; checked studies link under half to unresolved V genes, and the rest is unexplained. This sample holds about 160,000 clones; around four fifths were observed only once. The top ten hold approximately 19% of the sample. The sample consisted of peripheral blood. The receptors here all came from a woman over 75 with acute or convalescent COVID-19.

This clone was picked up one time. The chain combines TRBV5-4 with TRBJ1-2; a possible D gene is TRBD1 (5 bases). The CDR3 has 17 residues. The ends were cut back, 2 bases at V and 0 bases at J, with 17 bases in the middle. Per germline, CDR1 SGHNT and CDR2 YYREEE (reference sequence). CDR3 loop: CASSFYRGAATNYGYTF. The CDR3 nucleotides are TGTGCCAGCAGCTTTTACCGTGGGGCAGCCACTAACTATGGCTACACCTTC.

This chain uses TRBV6-5 with TRBJ1-4; 7 bases match TRBD1. The germline V gene has CDR1 MNHEY and CDR2 SVGAGI. With V trimmed by 4 bases and J by 1 base, 3 bases remained unmatched. The CDR3 has 15 amino acids. CDR3 in amino acids: CASSSRQGTNEKLFF. CDR3 nucleotides: TGTGCCAGCAGTTCCAGACAGGGAACTAATGAAAAACTGTTTTTT.

The chain joins TRBV5-6 to TRBJ2-3; 10 bases align to TRBD2. This CDR3 is 17 amino acids long. The V segment lost 0 bases and the J segment 4 bases; nucleotides outside the gene matches: 8. The V gene's germline CDR1 is SGHDT and CDR2 YYEEEE. The CDR3 loop is CASSLGASGRVSDTQYF. CDR3 DNA: TGTGCCAGCAGCTTGGGGGCTAGCGGGAGAGTCTCAGATACGCAGTATTTT.

The chain is built from TRBV18 and TRBJ1-4; D is undetermined. Trimming took 4 bases from V and 3 from J, leaving 21 bases between them. CDR1 is KGHSH, CDR2 LQKENI, per germline. This CDR3 region has 18 residues. CDR3 region: CASSLRTSDSTSNEKLFF. The CDR3, as DNA: TGTGCCAGCTCACTGCGTACAAGTGACTCGACGTCTAATGAAAAACTGTTTTTT.

V is TRBV15 and J is TRBJ2-7, with 8 nucleotides matching TRBD1. The junction had 13 bases not matched to a gene; V was cut back by 2 bases and J by 4 bases. This CDR3 spans 17 amino acids. Germline lookup yields CDR1 LNHNV and CDR2 YYDKDF (reference sequence). The CDR3 spells CATSRSRRAGGRYEQYF. The CDR3 DNA reads TGTGCCACCAGCAGATCTCGGAGGGCAGGGGGCCGGTACGAGCAGTACTTC.

This clone was counted a single time. The chain carries TRBV7-2 and TRBJ1-5; perhaps TRBD1 as D (5 bases). The CDR3 extends over 12 amino acids. Between the trimmed V and J ends, which lost 2 bases and 9 bases, there was a span of 8 bases. The germline CDR1 and CDR2 sequences are SGHTA and FQGNSA. The CDR3 coding sequence is TGTGCCAGCAGCTTACAGGGTCCGCCCCAGCATTTT. It codes for CASSLQGPPQHF.

This rearrangement joins TRBV29-1 to TRBJ2-4; tentative D call: TRBD1 (6 bases). Germline lookup yields CDR1 SQVTM and CDR2 ANQGSEA. The CDR3 sequence is 13 residues long. V dropped 4 bases and J dropped 0 bases, with 7 bases sitting between them. CDR3 DNA: TGCAGCGTTGGCAGGGGAGCCAAAAACATTCAGTACTTC. Translated: CSVGRGAKNIQYF.

This rearrangement joins TRBV27 to TRBJ1-6; TRBD1 aligns across 7 bases. Trimming took 6 bases from V and 0 from J; bases not matched to a gene: 17. CDR1 is MNHEY and CDR2 is SMNVEV in the germline V gene (reference sequence). The CDR3 is made up of 20 amino acids. In nucleotides, the CDR3 is TGTGCCAGCAGCCATAGACTACCCGGGACAGAGAGCTCCTATAATTCACCCCTCCACTTT. Translation gives CASSHRLPGTESSYNSPLHF.

The rearrangement links TRBV5-1 to TRBJ2-1; 7 bases map to TRBD2. Trimming took 0 bases from V and 2 from J; bases not matched to a gene: 14. This CDR3 region has 19 residues. The V gene's germline CDR1 is SGHRS and CDR2 YFSETQ. CDR3 sequence (DNA): TGCGCCAGCAGCTTGGTGGTTAGCGCGGGGAGCGGGACCTACAATGAGCAGTTCTTC. This sequence encodes CASSLVVSAGSGTYNEQFF. The variable domain in full, with the rest retrieved from reference TRBV5-1 and TRBJ2-1, is KAGVTQTPRYLIKTRGQQVTLSCSPISGHRSVSWYQQTPGQGLQFLFEYFSETQRNKGNFPGRFSGRQFSNSRSEMNVSTLELGDSALYLCASSLVVSAGSGTYNEQFFGPGTRLTVL.

The J gene is TRBJ2-1, the V gene TRBV28; D may be TRBD2 (6 bases). The V gene lost 5 bases and the J gene lost 15 bases, with 23 bases spanning the gap. CDR3 length: 14 residues. Germline CDR1 and CDR2: MDHEN and SYDVKM. For the CDR3, the DNA is TGTGCCAGCAGTCCTGGGAATAATGGGGGGTTTTCGTTCTTC. Translation gives CASSPGNNGGFSFF.

The rearrangement links TRBV3-1 (or the pseudogene TRBV3-2) to TRBJ2-3, with 8 bases that match TRBD2. Germline trimming cut 6 bases from V and 6 bases from J; bases unmatched to any gene: 14. This CDR3 is 16 amino acids long. The germline gives CDR1 LGHDT, CDR2 YNNKEL (reference sequence). The CDR3 sequence: CASSPEPGGGFDTQYF. DNA for the CDR3: TGTGCCAGCAGTCCCGAGCCCGGGGGGGGTTTCGATACGCAGTATTTT.

The rearrangement links TRBV25-1 to TRBJ1-4, with a possible D match to TRBD1 (5 bases). Trimming removed 1 base at V and 4 bases at J, with 16 bases between. The germline V gene has CDR1 MGHDK and CDR2 SYGVNS. CDR3 length: 17 amino acids. The CDR3 loop reads CASSEFHVGGDNEKLFF. The CDR3 DNA reads TGTGCCAGCAGTGAATTTCATGTTGGGGGGGATAATGAAAAACTGTTTTTT.

The chain is built from TRBV5-6 and TRBJ2-1, with D perhaps TRBD1 (6 bases). The V end lost 2 bases, the J end lost 10 bases, and 10 bases lay between the germline ends. The CDR3 is 12 amino acids. Per germline, CDR1 SGHDT and CDR2 YYEEEE. The chain's CDR3 is CASSFDGTEQFF. In DNA, the CDR3 is TGTGCCAGCAGCTTTGATGGGACAGAGCAGTTCTTC. Full variable domain (outside the CDR3, taken from reference TRBV5-6 and TRBJ2-1): DAGVTQSPTHLIKTRGQQVTLRCSPKSGHDTVSWYQQALGQGPQFIFQYYEEEERQRGNFPDRFSGHQFPNYSSELNVNALLLGDSALYLCASSFDGTEQFFGPGTRLTVL.

J is TRBJ2-2 and V is TRBV10-3; 7 nucleotides match TRBD2. The V and J ends lost 8 bases and 2 bases, in that order; junction bases with no gene match: 8. The germline CDR1 and CDR2 sequences are ENHRY and SYGVKD. CDR3 size: 15 residues. The CDR3 nucleotides are TGTGCCATCGGAGTGTCTAGCGGAAACACCGGGGAGCTGTTTTTT. It encodes CAIGVSSGNTGELFF.

The rearrangement uses TRBV4-1 and TRBJ2-5; perhaps TRBD2 as D (6 bases). CDR3 length: 14 residues. CDR1 is MGHRA and CDR2 is YSYEKL in the germline V gene. Trimming pared 0 bases from V and 7 bases from J, leaving 12 bases between. CDR3 DNA: TGCGCCAGCAGCCAAGACGGGGGAAAGGGGACCCAGTACTTC. Amino acids: CASSQDGGKGTQYF.

This clone was recorded a few times. V and J are TRBV5-1 and TRBJ1-2; the D gene is possibly TRBD1 (6 bases). The V and J ends lost 4 bases and 7 bases respectively, with 17 bases between them. The V gene's germline CDR1 is SGHRS and CDR2 YFSETQ. The CDR3 contains 14 residues. This CDR3 is CASSESTGGPGYTF. The CDR3 coding sequence is TGCGCCAGCAGCGAGTCGACAGGCGGCCCTGGCTACACCTTC. Together with reference TRBV5-1 and TRBJ1-2, the CDR3 gives the full variable domain: KAGVTQTPRYLIKTRGQQVTLSCSPISGHRSVSWYQQTPGQGLQFLFEYFSETQRNKGNFPGRFSGRQFSNSRSEMNVSTLELGDSALYLCASSESTGGPGYTFGSGTRLTVV.